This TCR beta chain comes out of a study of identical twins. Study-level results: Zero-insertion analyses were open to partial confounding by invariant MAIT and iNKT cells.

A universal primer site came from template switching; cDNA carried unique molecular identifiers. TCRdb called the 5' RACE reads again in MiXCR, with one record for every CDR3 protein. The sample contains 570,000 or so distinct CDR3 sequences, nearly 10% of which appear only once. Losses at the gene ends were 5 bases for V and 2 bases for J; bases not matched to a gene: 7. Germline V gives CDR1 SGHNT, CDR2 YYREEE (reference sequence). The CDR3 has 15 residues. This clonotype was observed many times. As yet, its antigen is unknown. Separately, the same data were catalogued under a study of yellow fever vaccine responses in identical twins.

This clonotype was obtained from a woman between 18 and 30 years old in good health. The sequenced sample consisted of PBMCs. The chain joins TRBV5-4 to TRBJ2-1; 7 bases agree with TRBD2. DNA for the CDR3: TGTGCCAGCAGTAAAAGCGGGGCGGCCTACAATGAGCAGTTCTTC. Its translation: CASSKSGAAYNEQFF.